The rows below give T cell receptor beta chains drawn from one sample of a study of blood T cell repertoires in COVID-19. Method: immunoSEQ multiplex PCR; TCRdb's copy keeps in-frame clones and lacks some. The profile covers around 58,000 clones, with about 90% appearing a single time and around 7.2% taken by the ten largest. Sequencing was carried out using peripheral blood. Every receptor here comes from a woman aged 60-75 years with active or convalescent COVID-19. Both conserved end residues are part of each CDR3. Each record gives: D gene, clone size, V gene, J gene, CDR3 DNA, CDR3 protein. The D gene is left open where the match is weak. Where a row states a size, it is once, few, many or the class of an expanded clone; other rows omit it.

TRBD1	-	TRBV18	TRBJ1-2	TGTGCCAGCTCACCCCCGGACAGGGGATCCTTCTATGGCTACACCTTC	CASSPPDRGSFYGYTF
-	-	TRBV7-9	TRBJ2-7	TGTGCCAGCAGCTTGGTGAGTAGCTACGAGCAGTACTTC	CASSLVSSYEQYF
-	-	TRBV7-3	TRBJ1-1	TGTGCCAGCAGCCTAACTACGACAGCTGGGAACACTGAAGCTTTCTTT	CASSLTTTAGNTEAFF
-	-	TRBV15	TRBJ1-5	TGTGCCACCAGCAGAGATCCGCTCAAGCTTAGCAATCAGCCCCAGCATTTT	CATSRDPLKLSNQPQHF
-	once	TRBV6-5	TRBJ1-3	TGTGCCAGCAGGGCCAGCTCTGGAAACACCATATATTTT	CASRASSGNTIYF
TRBD2	-	TRBV20-1	TRBJ2-7	TGCAGTGCTAGTCTAGCGGTGGGTGGCTACGAGCAGTACTTC	CSASLAVGGYEQYF
-	-	TRBV6-2/TRBV6-3	TRBJ2-3	TGTGCCAGCAGTTACTCACCGGGACTTTCAGTTACGCAGTATTTT	CASSYSPGLSVTQYF
TRBD1	-	TRBV10-3	TRBJ1-6	TGTGCCATCAGTGACGAAGGGGGCAATTCACCCCTCCACTTT	CAISDEGGNSPLHF
-	-	TRBV6-2/TRBV6-3	TRBJ2-3	TGTGCCAGCAGTTACGGCGGGAAGGATACGCAGTATTTT	CASSYGGKDTQYF
-	-	TRBV15	TRBJ1-1	TGTGCCACCAGCACTCAGGTGAGGAACACTGAAGCTTTCTTT	CATSTQVRNTEAFF
TRBD2	-	TRBV7-3	TRBJ2-2	TGTGCCAGCAGATCCCCCGGGAGGACCGGGGAGCTGTTTTTT	CASRSPGRTGELFF
TRBD1	-	TRBV6-1	TRBJ1-3	TGTGCCAGCAGTGACGACAGGGCCTTCTCTGGAAACACCATATATTTT	CASSDDRAFSGNTIYF
TRBD1	-	TRBV28	TRBJ1-3	TGTGCCAGCAGTTTATTCAAGGGACAGGCCTTCTCTGGAAACACCATATATTTT	CASSLFKGQAFSGNTIYF
TRBD1	-	TRBV9	TRBJ2-5	TGTGCCAGCAGCGCAGGGGGCGTAGGGGAGACCCAGTACTTC	CASSAGGVGETQYF
TRBD2	-	TRBV5-1	TRBJ2-1	TGCGCCAGCAGCTTGGTTGGCGGGGGGGCCTCTGAGCAGTTCTTC	CASSLVGGGASEQFF
TRBD1	-	TRBV7-9	TRBJ2-5	TGTGCCAGCAGCTTGGGGACAGGGAATATGGAGACCCAGTACTTC	CASSLGTGNMETQYF
TRBD1	-	TRBV23-1	TRBJ2-7	TGCGCCAGCAGTCAACCTACCCGGACAGGGGAAGGGAACGAGCAGTACTTC	CASSQPTRTGEGNEQYF
-	-	TRBV19	TRBJ1-1	TGTGCCAGTAGTAAGGGAGGGCGGGAGAACACTGAAGCTTTCTTT	CASSKGGRENTEAFF
-	-	TRBV9	TRBJ1-1	TGTGCCAGCAGCGAGAGAGGTGGGGCTAATATGAACACTGAAGCTTTCTTT	CASSERGGANMNTEAFF
TRBD2	-	TRBV7-2	TRBJ2-1	TGTGCCAGCCGCCCGGGGGGGTTCGACCCTAATGAGCAGTTCTTC	CASRPGGFDPNEQFF